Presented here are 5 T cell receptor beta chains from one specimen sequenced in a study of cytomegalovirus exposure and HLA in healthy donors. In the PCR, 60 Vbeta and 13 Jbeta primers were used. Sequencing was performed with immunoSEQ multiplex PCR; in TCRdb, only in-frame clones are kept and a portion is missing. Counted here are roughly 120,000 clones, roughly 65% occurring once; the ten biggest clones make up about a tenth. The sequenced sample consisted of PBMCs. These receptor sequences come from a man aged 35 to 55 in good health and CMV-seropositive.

CDR3 bases: TGTGCCACCAAACCCCCTGAAGCGGGAAACTACGAGCAGTACTTC. The encoded protein is CATKPPEAGNYEQYF. The chain joins TRBV18 to TRBJ2-7; 7 nucleotides align to TRBD2. Trimming cost V 10 bases and J 3 bases; bases outside gene matches: 15. The CDR3 covers 15 residues. The germline V gene encodes CDR1 KGHSH and CDR2 LQKENI.

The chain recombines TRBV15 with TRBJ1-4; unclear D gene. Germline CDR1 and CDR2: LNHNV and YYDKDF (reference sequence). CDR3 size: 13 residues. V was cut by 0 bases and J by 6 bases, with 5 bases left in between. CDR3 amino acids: CATSRDSDEKLFF. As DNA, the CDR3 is TGTGCCACCAGCAGAGATTCGGATGAAAAACTGTTTTTT.

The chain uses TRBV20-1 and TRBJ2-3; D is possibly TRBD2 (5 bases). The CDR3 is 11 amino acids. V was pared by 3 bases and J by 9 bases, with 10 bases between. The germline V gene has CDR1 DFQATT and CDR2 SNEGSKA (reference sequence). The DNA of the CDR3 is TGCAGTGCTAGTAGGACTGGGACGCAGTATTTT. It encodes CSASRTGTQYF.

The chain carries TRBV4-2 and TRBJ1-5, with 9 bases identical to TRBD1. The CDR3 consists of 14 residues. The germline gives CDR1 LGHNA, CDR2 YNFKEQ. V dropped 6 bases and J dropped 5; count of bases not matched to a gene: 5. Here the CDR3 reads CASSHTGGDQPQHF. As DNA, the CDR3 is TGTGCCAGCAGTCACACAGGGGGCGATCAGCCCCAGCATTTT.

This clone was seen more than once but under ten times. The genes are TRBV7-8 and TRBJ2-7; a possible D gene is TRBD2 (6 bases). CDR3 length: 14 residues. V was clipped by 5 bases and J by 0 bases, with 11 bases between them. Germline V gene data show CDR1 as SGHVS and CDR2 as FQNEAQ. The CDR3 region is CASSRGTRSYEQYF. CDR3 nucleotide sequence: TGTGCCAGCAGCCGGGGGACTCGCTCCTACGAGCAGTACTTC.